The 4 T cell receptor beta chains in this list originate from one sample, sequenced in a study of blood T cell repertoires in COVID-19 (TCRdb year 2020). To prepare the library, the immunoSEQ multiplex PCR assay was applied. In TCRdb, the immuneACCESS table is reduced to in-frame sequences with V and J assigned. These tables do not hold every clone; where another copy was compared, an unresolved V gene accounts for under half, and the others remain unexplained. In this sample the table shows hundreds of thousands of clones, around 90% of which occur a single time. Roughly 9% of the sample lies in the top ten. Source material: peripheral blood. These receptor sequences come from a man aged 18-30 years with active or convalescent COVID-19.

The chain uses TRBV7-9 and TRBJ2-7, with TRBD1 matching over 7 bases. This CDR3 comprises 13 residues. After removal of 7 bases from V and 2 bases from J, the junction contained 5 bases not matched to a gene. CDR1 SEHNR and CDR2 FQNEAQ come from the germline V gene (reference sequence). CDR3 sequence (DNA): TGTGCCAGCACGGGGACAGTTCCCTACGAGCAGTACTTC. Amino acids: CASTGTVPYEQYF.

The chain uses TRBV7-9 and TRBJ2-7, with a possible D match to TRBD1 (6 bases). V lost 4 bases and J 2 bases, leaving 15 bases between the germline ends. The V gene's germline CDR1 is SEHNR and CDR2 FQNEAQ (reference sequence). This CDR3 has 15 residues. This CDR3 is CASSSIQGTPYEQYF. The CDR3 bases are TGTGCCAGCAGCTCTATACAGGGAACCCCCTACGAGCAGTACTTC.

This chain uses TRBV2 with TRBJ1-6; D is ambiguous. The CDR3 contains 15 residues. Looked up from germline, CDR1 is SNHLY and CDR2 is FYNNEI. V lost 6 bases, J lost 2 bases, and 11 bases lay in between. The DNA for the CDR3 is TGTGCCAGCAGGGCGGGTGCAGCCTATAATTCACCCCTCCACTTT. This translates into CASRAGAAYNSPLHF.

The J gene is TRBJ2-7, the V gene TRBV27; 10 positions agree with TRBD2. CDR1 is MNHEY, CDR2 SMNVEV, per germline (reference sequence). The ends lost 4 bases at V and 7 bases at J; junction bases unmatched: 10. The CDR3 is 15 residues long. For the CDR3, the DNA is TGTGCCAGCAGTTCGGGAAGCGGGGGGGCGCGGGAGCAGTACTTC. It encodes CASSSGSGGAREQYF.